A selection of T cell receptor beta chains follows, all from one sample in a study of T cells in Graves' hyperthyroidism and ophthalmopathy. MiXCR was run by TCRdb on the multiplex PCR reads, yielding one entry per CDR3 protein. This sample has 700,000 or so distinct CDR3 sequences; 13% to 15% occur once, and the top ten carry roughly an eighth. Sequencing input: blood. Receptor source: a woman aged 45-65 years with Graves' ophthalmopathy. The CDR3 runs from the conserved cysteine through the conserved F or W. Clone sizes are given selectively: once, few, many, or a class where the clone is expanded.

J | V | size | CDR3
TRBJ1-2 | TRBV19 | few | CASSVGTVYGYTF
TRBJ1-6 | TRBV28 | many | CASSQSPPLHF
TRBJ1-1 | TRBV5-4 | many | CASSFTRRMGLDTEAFF
TRBJ2-1 | TRBV12-3/TRBV12-4 | many | CASSPAPGFLSYNEQFF
TRBJ1-6 | TRBV12-3/TRBV12-4 | few | CASSLQGGAFSPLHF
TRBJ2-2 | TRBV5-1 | few | CASSPLDRGLAGELFF
TRBJ1-1 | TRBV30 | many | CAWNAHLRQGVTEAFF
TRBJ1-5 | TRBV7-8 | many | CASSLASGGQGQPQHF
TRBJ2-2 | TRBV3-1 | many | CASSLGTGNTGELFF
TRBJ1-5 | TRBV28 | many | CASSPLGQGGNQPQHF
TRBJ2-6 | TRBV7-8 | NA | CASTRSTGANVLTF